Presented here are 11 T cell receptor beta chains from one specimen sequenced in a study of cytomegalovirus exposure and HLA in healthy donors. With 60 Vbeta and 13 Jbeta primers, the PCR was carried out. Method: immunoSEQ multiplex PCR; TCRdb's copy keeps in-frame clones and lacks some. Of 50,000 to 55,000 clones in the sample, approximately 70% were seen once. Sequencing was carried out using PBMCs. The receptor set was obtained from a woman in her forties or fifties in good health and CMV-seropositive.

Only one count was recorded for this clone. This chain uses TRBV29-1 with TRBJ2-1; D not resolved. The CDR3 totals 11 residues. The V end was cut by 7 bases, the J end by 4 bases, with 8 bases between. The germline CDR1 and CDR2 sequences are SQVTM and ANQGSEA. CDR3 protein: CSDLKYNEQFF. For the CDR3, the DNA is TGCAGCGACCTAAAGTACAATGAGCAGTTCTTC.

V usage is TRBV7-2 and J usage is TRBJ1-2; no clear D gene. The CDR3 runs to 14 residues. Trimming cost V 2 bases and J 8 bases, with 15 bases left between them. Germline CDR1 SGHTA, CDR2 FQGNSA. DNA for the CDR3: TGTGCCAGCAGCTTACACGGGTCCGAAGTCGGCTACACCTTC. Translated, it gives CASSLHGSEVGYTF.

With respect to this clone: The DNA is left out, because the CDR3 cannot be placed on it with certainty; the CDR3 is given as TCRdb lists it. V is TRBV28 and J is TRBJ1-4; no DNA check was done on the table's D call, TRBD1. The germline V gene encodes CDR1 MDHEN and CDR2 SYDVKM. 13 amino acids form the CDR3, both terminal residues included. The CDR3 sequence: CASSPRQTKNCFF.

The rearrangement joins TRBV5-6 to TRBJ2-7; TRBD1 matches 7 bases. CDR1 is SGHDT and CDR2 is YYEEEE in the germline V gene. This CDR3 spans 15 amino acids. Germline trimming cut 1 base from V and 5 bases from J; bases unmatched to any gene: 9. The CDR3 loop reads CASSLNRGSLDEQYF. DNA of the CDR3: TGTGCCAGCAGCTTGAACAGGGGATCCCTAGACGAGCAGTACTTC.

This clone was seen a handful of times. The chain recombines TRBV6-6 with TRBJ2-3; 12 positions match TRBD2. Per germline, CDR1 MNHNY and CDR2 SVGAGI (reference sequence). The CDR3 covers 16 residues. V trimming: 6 bases; J trimming: 1 base; junction bases outside the gene matches: 5. The CDR3 DNA follows: TGTGCCAGCAGGTTGACTAGCGGGGGAGGCACAGATACGCAGTATTTT. This encodes CASRLTSGGGTDTQYF.

This chain uses TRBV10-1 with TRBJ1-4; D may be TRBD1 (6 bases). With 8 bases removed from V and 0 bases from J, the gap between germline ends came to 10 bases. Germline V CDR1 and CDR2: WNHNN, SYGVQD (reference sequence). CDR3 length: 14 amino acids. The CDR3 bases are TGCGCCAGCCCTCCAGGGGCAACTAATGAAAAACTGTTTTTT. Protein sequence: CASPPGATNEKLFF.

This clone was found a few times. This sequence joins TRBV2 and TRBJ2-1; D not certain. The CDR3 spans 13 residues. V dropped 1 base and J dropped 14 bases, with 15 bases sitting between them. Germline loops: CDR1 SNHLY, CDR2 FYNNEI. DNA for the CDR3: TGTGCCAGCAGTGAAGGTCCGGCCCGGAGTGAGTTCTTC. Protein sequence: CASSEGPARSEFF.

This chain connects TRBV19 to TRBJ1-4, with 7 bases fitting TRBD1. The length of the CDR3 is 16 residues. V gave up 7 bases and J gave up 1 base; unmatched junction bases: 9. CDR1 is LNHDA and CDR2 is SQIVND in the germline V gene (reference sequence). DNA of the CDR3: TGTGCCAGTATTGAAGGGGGCATTGGAACTAATGAAAAACTGTTTTTT. Translated: CASIEGGIGTNEKLFF.

J is TRBJ2-7 and V is TRBV27; 12 bases map to TRBD2. J gave up 3 bases and V 6 bases, and 6 bases lay outside the gene matches. The CDR3 extends over 15 amino acids. CDR1 MNHEY and CDR2 SMNVEV come from the germline V gene (reference sequence). CDR3 nucleotide sequence: TGTGCCAGCAGAGATCGACTAGCGGGAGACTACGAGCAGTACTTC. It codes for CASRDRLAGDYEQYF.

The chain links TRBV7-9 to TRBJ2-5; 7 bases agree with TRBD2. V dropped 8 bases and J dropped 5; count of bases not matched to a gene: 5. CDR1 is SEHNR, CDR2 FQNEAQ, per germline (reference sequence). The length of the CDR3 is 12 residues. In DNA form, the CDR3 reads TGTGCCAGCGGGAGGGCGCGGGAGACCCAGTACTTC. It specifies CASGRARETQYF. The full variable domain, with the rest looked up from reference TRBV7-9 and TRBJ2-5, is DTGVSQNPRHKITKRGQNVTFRCDPISEHNRLYWYRQTLGQGPEFLTYFQNEAQLEKSRLLSDRFSAERPKGSFSTLEIQRTEQGDSAMYLCASGRARETQYFGPGTRLLVL.

With regard to this clone: The sample has other DNA sequences that encode this CDR3 too. As DNA, the CDR3 is TGTGCCAGCTCACCACGGACAGGGAACGAGCAGTACTTC. This encodes CASSPRTGNEQYF. The genes are TRBV18 and TRBJ2-7; 8 nucleotides line up with TRBD1. V dropped 1 base and J dropped 5; count of bases not matched to a gene: 1. Germline-derived CDR1 and CDR2 are KGHSH and LQKENI. This CDR3 has 13 amino acids.